A single sample is the source of the 18 T cell receptor beta chains below, sequenced in a study of identical twins. One entry per CDR3 protein, called by TCRdb with MiXCR from the 5' RACE reads. The sample shows around 530,000 distinct CDR3 sequences, 13% to 15% of them seen only once. The sample also formed part of further work on yellow fever vaccine responses in identical twins.

Sequencing was done on a sample of CD4+ T cells sorted from blood. These receptors all stem from a woman between 18 and 29 years old in good health.

This clonotype was recorded a few times. The chain employs TRBV5-1 and TRBJ2-5; D is possibly TRBD1 (5 bases). With 4 bases removed from V and 4 bases from J, the gap between germline ends came to 14 bases. In germline, CDR1 is SGHRS, CDR2 YFSETQ. The CDR3 is made up of 14 amino acids. The CDR3 DNA is TGCGCCAGCAGCCGGACACGGAATACAGAGACCCAGTACTTC. Translated: CASSRTRNTETQYF.

This clonotype was seen more than once but under ten times. V and J are TRBV11-3 and TRBJ2-7; D may match TRBD1 or TRBD2 (5 bases each). Germline loops: CDR1 SGHNT, CDR2 YENEEA. Trimming took 1 base from V and 5 from J, leaving 15 bases between them. The CDR3 extends over 15 amino acids. The CDR3 DNA sequence: TGTGCCAGCAGCTTAGGTTTTCAGGGACGCGACGAGCAGTACTTC. Its protein product is CASSLGFQGRDEQYF.

This clonotype was seen a handful of times. The chain recombines TRBV24-1 with TRBJ2-1; 10 bases agree with TRBD1. V trimming: 4 bases; J trimming: 3 bases; junction bases outside the gene matches: 8. This CDR3 is 17 amino acids long. Germline V CDR1 and CDR2: KGHDR, SFDVKD. CDR3 sequence (DNA): TGTGCCACCAGTGACCCTTCGGACAGGGGGATCTACAATGAGCAGTTCTTC. This codes for CATSDPSDRGIYNEQFF.

This clonotype was counted only a few times. CDR3 loop: CASSSGQGIYGYTF. Here the CDR3 DNA reads TGTGCCAGCAGCTCGGGACAGGGCATTTATGGCTACACCTTC. This chain links TRBV5-6 with TRBJ1-2; TRBD1 agrees at 9 bases. Germline CDR1 SGHDT, CDR2 YYEEEE. The CDR3 totals 14 residues. Losses at the gene ends were 3 bases for V and 5 bases for J; bases not matched to a gene: 5.

This chain connects TRBV6-2 or TRBV6-3 to TRBJ1-5; D might be TRBD1 (5 bases). CDR3 length equals 15 residues. Trimming pared 7 bases from V and 3 bases from J, leaving 16 bases between. Germline V gives CDR1 MNHEY, CDR2 SVGEGT. The CDR3 DNA reads TGTGCCAGCACCCCGGGCCGGGGGTACAATCAGCCCCAGCATTTT. It yields the protein CASTPGRGYNQPQHF.

There are a few counts of this clonotype. The CDR3 loop is CSVEVRDSNTEAFF. The DNA for the CDR3 is TGCAGCGTTGAAGTGCGGGATAGTAACACTGAAGCTTTCTTT. This chain connects TRBV29-1 to TRBJ1-1; D not certain. V lost 1 base, J lost 2 bases, and 11 bases lay in between. Germline lookup yields CDR1 SQVTM and CDR2 ANQGSEA. The CDR3 runs 14 residues. Using reference TRBV29-1 and TRBJ1-1 for the parts outside the CDR3, the full variable domain is SAVISQKPSRDICQRGTSLTIQCQVDSQVTMMFWYRQQPGQSLTLIATANQGSEATYESGFVIDKFPISRPNLTFSTLTVSNMSPEDSSIYLCSVEVRDSNTEAFFGQGTRLTVV.

There are a few counts of this clonotype. The chain combines TRBV5-1 with TRBJ1-1; TRBD1 aligns across 9 bases. The V segment lost 0 bases and the J segment 6 bases; nucleotides outside the gene matches: 6. This CDR3 has 15 residues. CDR1 SGHRS and CDR2 YFSETQ come from the germline V gene. The CDR3 region has the DNA TGCGCCAGCAGCTTGGGGACAGGGGAGGGGGCTGAAGCTTTCTTT. Amino acids: CASSLGTGEGAEAFF.

This clonotype was detected only a few times. V is TRBV9 and J is TRBJ1-6, with 9 nucleotides matching TRBD1. Unmatched junction bases numbered 4, after V lost 2 bases and J lost 7 bases. The V gene's germline CDR1 is SGDLS and CDR2 YYNGEE. CDR3 length: 15 residues. Here the CDR3 reads CASSVRDRENSPLHF. The DNA for the CDR3 is TGTGCCAGCAGCGTCCGGGACAGGGAAAATTCACCCCTCCACTTT.

The V and J genes are TRBV7-2 and TRBJ1-1, with D unclear. This CDR3 contains 13 residues. Trimming pared 0 bases from V and 3 bases from J, leaving 5 bases between. The germline V gene has CDR1 SGHTA and CDR2 FQGNSA. The DNA for the CDR3 is TGTGCCAGCAGCTTAGCGGTACACACTGAAGCTTTCTTT. Protein: CASSLAVHTEAFF.

The chain links TRBV6-1 to TRBJ2-3; D not certain. Germline V gene sequence: CDR1 MNHNS, CDR2 SASEGT. V was shortened by 3 bases and J by 7 bases, with 14 bases between the two germline ends. The CDR3 length is 14 residues. This CDR3 is CASSEDWSSHTQYF. CDR3 DNA: TGTGCCAGCAGTGAGGATTGGTCGTCTCATACGCAGTATTTT.

This clonotype was observed a single time. The rearrangement joins TRBV5-1 to TRBJ2-2; TRBD2 aligns across 9 bases. Trimming cost V 4 bases and J 2 bases; bases outside gene matches: 6. The CDR3 covers 16 residues. Germline loops: CDR1 SGHRS, CDR2 YFSETQ. As DNA, the CDR3 is TGCGCCAGCAGCATCTCCGGGACTAGCAACACCGGGGAGCTGTTTTTT. It encodes CASSISGTSNTGELFF. The full variable domain, completed using reference TRBV5-1 and TRBJ2-2, is KAGVTQTPRYLIKTRGQQVTLSCSPISGHRSVSWYQQTPGQGLQFLFEYFSETQRNKGNFPGRFSGRQFSNSRSEMNVSTLELGDSALYLCASSISGTSNTGELFFGEGSRLTVL.

V usage is TRBV4-3 and J usage is TRBJ2-6; 16 bases align to TRBD2. This CDR3 is 23 amino acids long. V lost 5 bases to trimming and J lost 2 bases; unmatched junction nucleotides: 18. In germline, CDR1 is LGHNA, CDR2 YSLEER. CDR3 sequence (DNA): TGCGCCAGCAGCTTCCTAGATACAGCCGGGACTAGCGGGAGGGCCACTGGGGCCAACGTCCTGACTTTC. This sequence encodes CASSFLDTAGTSGRATGANVLTF.

This clonotype was observed a few times. The V gene is TRBV4-1, the J gene TRBJ2-3, with D hard to call. This CDR3 has 17 amino acids. Germline V CDR1 and CDR2: MGHRA, YSYEKL. V dropped 0 bases and J dropped 4 bases, with 17 bases sitting between them. In nucleotides, the CDR3 is TGCGCCAGCAGCCAAGATCGAGGATCCCCATTCGCAGATACGCAGTATTTT. Its translation is CASSQDRGSPFADTQYF.

The chain is built from TRBV7-2 and TRBJ2-5, with D perhaps matching TRBD2 (5 bases). V lost 1 base to trimming and J lost 5 bases, with 11 bases between them. Germline values: CDR1 SGHTA, CDR2 FQGNSA. This CDR3 comprises 14 residues. The CDR3 DNA is TGTGCCAGCAGCTTAGTCCGGGAAGGGGAGACCCAGTACTTC. Translated, it gives CASSLVREGETQYF.

The rearrangement uses TRBV7-8 and TRBJ2-7, with 8 bases that match TRBD1. The germline CDR1 and CDR2 sequences are SGHVS and FQNEAQ. The CDR3 extends over 14 amino acids. V gave up 7 bases and J gave up 4 bases; unmatched junction bases: 9. The CDR3 loop reads CASNQGQDFYEQYV. CDR3 DNA sequence: TGTGCCAGCAACCAGGGACAGGATTTTTACGAGCAGTACGTC.

This clonotype was detected only a few times. The J gene is TRBJ2-1, the V gene TRBV5-1, with D perhaps TRBD1 (5 bases). CDR3 size: 17 residues. The ends were cut back, 0 bases at V and 2 bases at J, with 15 bases in the middle. CDR1 SGHRS and CDR2 YFSETQ come from the germline V gene. The chain's CDR3 is CASSLVGAYATYNEQFF. CDR3 sequence (DNA): TGCGCCAGCAGCTTGGTTGGGGCGTACGCCACCTACAATGAGCAGTTCTTC.

The chain couples TRBV10-3 to TRBJ1-1; D ambiguous. This CDR3 region has 14 residues. V dropped 2 bases and J dropped 0 bases, with 7 bases sitting between them. The V gene's germline CDR1 is ENHRY and CDR2 SYGVKD. CDR3 loop: CAISETAMNTEAFF. For the CDR3, the DNA is TGTGCCATCAGTGAGACGGCCATGAACACTGAAGCTTTCTTT.

The genes are TRBV2 and TRBJ2-4, with D hard to call. There are 13 residues in the CDR3. Trimming removed 1 base from V and 9 bases from J, with 10 bases in between. Germline CDR1 is SNHLY and CDR2 is FYNNEI. CDR3 sequence reads: CASSEELVGIQYF. The CDR3 DNA follows: TGTGCCAGCAGTGAAGAGCTGGTTGGCATTCAGTACTTC.